One and the same sample provided the 13 T cell receptor beta chains below, sequenced in a study of vaccination and CD4 T cells after COVID-19. Antigens for these TCRs are unknown. Sequenced with the Oncomine TCR Beta short-read assay was DNA taken from cultured CD4+ T cells. TCRdb reprocessed the PCR reads with MiXCR, giving one entry per CDR3 protein. The data show some 16,000 distinct CDR3 sequences, 70% to 80% seen once. Stated treatment: roughly ten-day PBMC culture with coronavirus spike peptide pools or control peptides (ViraFEST assay). Sequenced input: CD4+ T cells from blood, cultured in vitro. Receptors were obtained from a human donor who had recovered from COVID-19.

The chain uses TRBV30 and TRBJ1-2; no firm D call. V shed 5 bases and J shed 4 bases, with 8 bases lying between them. CDR1 and CDR2 (germline): GTSNPN, SVGIG (reference sequence). The CDR3 totals 11 residues. In DNA form, the CDR3 reads TGTGCCTGGGAGGTCGGCTATGGCTACACCTTC. This sequence encodes CAWEVGYGYTF.

The chain has TRBV5-1 and TRBJ1-6, with D perhaps TRBD1 (5 bases). Germline assignment: CDR1 SGHRS and CDR2 YFSETQ. The CDR3 is made up of 17 amino acids. V lost 4 bases, J lost 9 bases, and 23 bases lay in between. The CDR3 spells CASSRQKGGEVGSPLHF. CDR3 DNA sequence: TGCGCCAGCAGCCGACAAAAGGGAGGGGAGGTCGGTTCACCCCTCCACTTT.

This sequence joins TRBV28 and TRBJ1-5; D is ambiguous. Trimming took 6 bases from V and 6 from J, leaving 9 bases between them. The CDR3 contains 12 residues. CDR1 and CDR2 from the germline V gene are MDHEN and SYDVKM. CDR3 in DNA: TGTGCCAGCAGCCTTTTGGGTCAGCCCCAGCATTTT. This translates into CASSLLGQPQHF.

The chain recombines TRBV20-1 with TRBJ2-3; 10 bases map to TRBD2. The CDR3 totals 16 residues. The germline gives CDR1 DFQATT, CDR2 SNEGSKA (reference sequence). J gave up 4 bases and V 5 bases, and 12 bases lay outside the gene matches. CDR3: CSAAPGLAGGSDTQYF. DNA of the CDR3: TGCAGTGCTGCTCCAGGGTTAGCGGGAGGATCAGATACGCAGTATTTT.

This chain links TRBV6-1 with TRBJ1-3; D is perhaps TRBD1 (6 bases). V was pared by 5 bases and J by 0 bases, with 14 bases between. The CDR3 covers 16 residues. Germline values: CDR1 MNHNS, CDR2 SASEGT. The CDR3 sequence: CASSPRDRSSGNTIYF. The CDR3 DNA reads TGTGCCAGCAGTCCGCGAGACAGGAGCTCTGGAAACACCATATATTTT.

The chain carries TRBV7-2 and TRBJ1-2, with D unresolved. Trimming stripped 1 base from V and 5 bases from J, with 11 bases between. The CDR3 runs 14 residues. The germline V gene encodes CDR1 SGHTA and CDR2 FQGNSA. CDR3 DNA sequence: TGTGCCAGCAGCTTAGGAGACGCTCCGTATGGCTACACCTTC. It yields the protein CASSLGDAPYGYTF. The variable domain in full, with the rest retrieved from reference TRBV7-2 and TRBJ1-2, is GAGVSQSPSNKVTEKGKDVELRCDPISGHTALYWYRQSLGQGLEFLIYFQGNSAPDKSGLPSDRFSAERTGGSVSTLTIQRTQQEDSAVYLCASSLGDAPYGYTFGSGTRLTVV.

This sequence joins TRBV24-1 and TRBJ2-1; D is undetermined. Trimming cost V 2 bases and J 2 bases, with 6 bases left between them. The CDR3 has 14 amino acids. Germline lookup yields CDR1 KGHDR and CDR2 SFDVKD. The CDR3 region has the DNA TGTGCCACCAGTGATTCCCCAGCCTACAATGAGCAGTTCTTC. Encoded protein: CATSDSPAYNEQFF.

This chain joins TRBV20-1 and TRBJ1-5, with TRBD1 matching over 8 bases. Looked up from germline, CDR1 is DFQATT and CDR2 is SNEGSKA (reference sequence). V lost 0 bases and J lost 7; bases outside the gene matches: 8. CDR3 length: 15 residues. The CDR3 region has the DNA TGCAGTGCTAGAGATCAAAGACAGGGGTTCCAGCCCCAGCATTTT. This sequence encodes CSARDQRQGFQPQHF.

The chain combines TRBV29-1 with TRBJ2-7; D remains unclear. The germline gives CDR1 SQVTM, CDR2 ANQGSEA. This CDR3 comprises 12 residues. Deletions cut 0 bases from V and 4 bases from J, with 7 bases between. Here the CDR3 DNA reads TGCAGCGTTGAAGAAGCTCGGTACGAGCAGTACTTC. Its translation: CSVEEARYEQYF.

The chain joins TRBV6-1 to TRBJ1-5; D perhaps matches TRBD1 (5 bases). CDR1 is MNHNS, CDR2 SASEGT, per germline. The CDR3 totals 14 residues. V was cut by 8 bases and J by 2 bases, with 13 bases left in between. The CDR3 nucleotides are TGTGCCAGCCAGAAGTCAGGGCGCAATCAGCCCCAGCATTTT. This encodes CASQKSGRNQPQHF.

V is TRBV2 and J is TRBJ2-1; D not resolved. Trimming pared 6 bases from V and 0 bases from J, leaving 12 bases between. This CDR3 has 15 residues. Germline CDR1 is SNHLY and CDR2 is FYNNEI. Written as DNA, the CDR3 is TGTGCCAGCAGGGGGTCACATAGCTCCTACAATGAGCAGTTCTTC. Its protein product is CASRGSHSSYNEQFF.

The rearrangement links TRBV7-2 to TRBJ1-5; D ambiguous. V was pared by 6 bases and J by 0 bases, with 6 bases between. The V gene's germline CDR1 is SGHTA and CDR2 FQGNSA. The length of the CDR3 is 13 residues. CDR3 amino acids: CASSPYSNQPQHF. CDR3 nucleotide sequence: TGTGCCAGCAGTCCCTATAGCAATCAGCCCCAGCATTTT.

The chain uses TRBV6-4 and TRBJ2-5, with D perhaps assigned TRBD1 or TRBD2 (5 bases each). Trimming left V 1 base short and J 9 bases short, with 12 bases between. CDR3 length: 13 residues. CDR1 is MRHNA, CDR2 SNTAGT, per germline. As DNA, the CDR3 is TGTGCCAGCAGTGACTTACCTGGGACGGCCCAGTACTTC. Residues: CASSDLPGTAQYF.